What follows are 18 T cell receptor beta chains derived from one specimen sequenced in a study of monozygotic twins with inflammatory bowel disease. Following a re-call of the 5' RACE reads, TCRdb has one entry per CDR3 protein and lacks DNA. The sample data list approximately 420,000 distinct CDR3 sequences. The sample was blood. The receptors come from a human donor with ulcerative colitis or Crohn's disease, or a healthy co-twin of an affected twin (not recorded which).

The chain links TRBV20-1 to TRBJ2-3; TCRdb reports TRBD1, a call that lacks DNA to check it against. CDR3 length: 13 residues. Germline CDR1 and CDR2: DFQATT and SNEGSKA (reference sequence). The CDR3 region is CSATRTDSITQYF.

J is TRBJ2-3 and V is TRBV2; the D call from TCRdb, TRBD2, cannot be confirmed without DNA. Germline lookup yields CDR1 SNHLY and CDR2 FYNNEI. The CDR3 length is 16 residues. The CDR3: CASSLTSISGTDTQYF.

The chain couples TRBV7-2 to TRBJ2-7; the TRBD2 assignment by TCRdb is unverifiable without DNA. Germline V gives CDR1 SGHTA, CDR2 FQGNSA. The CDR3 has 15 amino acids. This CDR3 is CASSFRTSEADEQYF.

The chain employs TRBV10-3 and TRBJ2-7; as DNA is missing, the TRBD1 call by TCRdb cannot be tested. The CDR3 loop spans 16 amino acids. Germline V gene lookup returns CDR1 ENHRY and CDR2 SYGVKD. The CDR3 protein is CAISHPGAGDSHEQYF.

The chain recombines TRBV27 with TRBJ2-5; TCRdb's D call of TRBD1 is untestable without DNA. CDR1 MNHEY and CDR2 SMNVEV come from the germline V gene (reference sequence). The CDR3 runs to 16 residues. The CDR3 loop reads CASSLNVGGGGETQYF.

The rearrangement uses TRBV6-1 and TRBJ2-3. This CDR3 is 14 amino acids long. Looked up from germline, CDR1 is MNHNS and CDR2 is SASEGT. The CDR3 is CASSEDFNRDTQYF.

V and J are TRBV5-1 and TRBJ1-5; TCRdb reports TRBD1, a call that lacks DNA to check it against. Germline CDR1 reads SGHRS; CDR2 reads YFSETQ. The CDR3 extends over 15 amino acids. The CDR3 loop reads CASRPGTGINQPQHF.

This chain joins TRBV5-1 and TRBJ1-2. Germline CDR1 and CDR2: SGHRS and YFSETQ. The CDR3 is made up of 14 amino acids. CDR3 region: CASSPGAGEGGYTF.

The chain links TRBV5-1 to TRBJ2-7. In germline, CDR1 is SGHRS, CDR2 YFSETQ. The CDR3 is 13 amino acids. The CDR3 reads CASSLGQRVEQYF.

The chain couples TRBV20-1 to TRBJ2-3; with no DNA, the TCRdb D assignment of TRBD1 cannot be verified. CDR3 size: 17 residues. Germline assignment: CDR1 DFQATT and CDR2 SNEGSKA (reference sequence). This CDR3 reads CSARALGGAENTDTQYF.

The chain combines TRBV19 with TRBJ2-7; the D call from TCRdb, TRBD2, cannot be confirmed without DNA. This CDR3 is built from 14 residues. Germline V gene sequence: CDR1 LNHDA, CDR2 SQIVND (reference sequence). The CDR3 is CANQGLAGSYEQYF.

The chain joins TRBV30 to TRBJ1-1; the TRBD1 assignment by TCRdb is unverifiable without DNA. Per germline, CDR1 GTSNPN and CDR2 SVGIG (reference sequence). There are 14 residues in the CDR3. The CDR3 reads CAWSSWGVSTEAFF.

The chain uses TRBV12-3 or TRBV12-4 and TRBJ1-3; the D gene TCRdb calls, TRBD1, cannot be checked with no DNA. This CDR3 region has 17 residues. This CDR3 reads CASRVPGQHISGNTIYF.

This chain connects TRBV6-5 to TRBJ1-1. The CDR3 totals 12 residues. Looked up from germline, CDR1 is MNHEY and CDR2 is SVGAGI. The CDR3 sequence: CASRGMDTEAFF.

The genes are TRBV7-7 and TRBJ2-7; TCRdb calls TRBD1, which cannot be checked without DNA. Germline-derived CDR1 and CDR2 are SSHAT and FNYEAQ (reference sequence). The CDR3 has 15 residues. The CDR3 loop is CASSLEPGGLYEQYF. Drawing the rest from reference TRBV7-7 and TRBJ2-7, the complete variable domain is GAGVSQSPRYKVTKRGQDVTLRCDPISSHATLYWYQQALGQGPEFLTYFNYEAQPDKSGLPSDRFSAERPEGSISTLTIQRTEQRDSAMYRCASSLEPGGLYEQYFGPGTRLTVT.

The gene calls are TRBV5-1 and TRBJ1-5; TCRdb calls TRBD1, which cannot be checked without DNA. CDR3 length equals 13 residues. Germline V gives CDR1 SGHRS, CDR2 YFSETQ. The CDR3 is CASSPGDNQPQHF.

The rearrangement links TRBV20-1 to TRBJ2-1; as DNA is missing, the TRBD1 call by TCRdb cannot be tested. Germline lookup yields CDR1 DFQATT and CDR2 SNEGSKA (reference sequence). The length of the CDR3 is 14 residues. CDR3 in amino acids: CSAPQEGGGNEQFF.

The V and J genes are TRBV10-2 and TRBJ2-5; the D gene TCRdb calls, TRBD2, cannot be checked with no DNA. Per the germline V gene, CDR1 is WSHSY and CDR2 is SAAADI. The CDR3 is 16 residues long. The chain's CDR3 is CASSVRRSDGQETQYF.